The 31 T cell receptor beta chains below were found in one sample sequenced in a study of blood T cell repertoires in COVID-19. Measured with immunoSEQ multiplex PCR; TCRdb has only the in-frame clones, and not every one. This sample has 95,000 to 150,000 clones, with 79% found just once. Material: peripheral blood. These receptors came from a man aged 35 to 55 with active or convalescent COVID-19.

The CDR3 spells CASSLARDNTEAFF. The CDR3 nucleotides are TGCGCCAGCAGCTTGGCCAGGGATAACACTGAAGCTTTCTTT. The J gene is TRBJ1-1, the V gene TRBV5-1; a possible D gene is TRBD1 (5 bases). CDR3 length: 14 residues. With 0 bases removed from V and 2 bases from J, the gap between germline ends came to 8 bases. Germline CDR1 reads SGHRS; CDR2 reads YFSETQ.

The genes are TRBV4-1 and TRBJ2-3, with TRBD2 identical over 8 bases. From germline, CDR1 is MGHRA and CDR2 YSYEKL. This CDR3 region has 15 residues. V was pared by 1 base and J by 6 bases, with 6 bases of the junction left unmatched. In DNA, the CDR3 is TGCGCCAGCAGCCAAGTCGGGGGGGCCTTTGATACGCAGTATTTT. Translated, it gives CASSQVGGAFDTQYF.

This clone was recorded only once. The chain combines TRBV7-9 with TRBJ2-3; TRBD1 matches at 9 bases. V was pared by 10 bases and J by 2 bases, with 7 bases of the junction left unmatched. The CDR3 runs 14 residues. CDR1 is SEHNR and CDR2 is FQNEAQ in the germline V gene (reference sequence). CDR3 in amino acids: CATQWDRATDTQYF. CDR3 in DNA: TGTGCCACACAGTGGGACAGGGCCACAGATACGCAGTATTTT.

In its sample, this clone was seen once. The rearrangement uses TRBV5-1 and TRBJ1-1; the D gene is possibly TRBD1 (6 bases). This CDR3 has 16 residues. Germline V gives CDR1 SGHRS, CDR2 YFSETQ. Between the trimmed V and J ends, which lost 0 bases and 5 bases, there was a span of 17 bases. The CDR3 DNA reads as TGCGCCAGCAGCTTGGGAGATATACAGGGATGGACTGAAGCTTTCTTT. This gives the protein CASSLGDIQGWTEAFF.

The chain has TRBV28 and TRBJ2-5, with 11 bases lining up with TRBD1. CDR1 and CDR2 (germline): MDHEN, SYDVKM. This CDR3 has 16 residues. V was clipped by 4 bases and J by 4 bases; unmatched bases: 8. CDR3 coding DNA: TGTGCCAGCAGTTCCTGGACAGGGGGCGGAGGAGAGACCCAGTACTTC. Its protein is CASSSWTGGGGETQYF.

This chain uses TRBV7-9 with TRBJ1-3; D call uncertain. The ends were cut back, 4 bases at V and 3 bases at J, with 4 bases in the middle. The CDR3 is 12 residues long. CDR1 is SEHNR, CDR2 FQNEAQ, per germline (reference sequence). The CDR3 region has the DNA TGTGCCAGCAGCTCCGTTGGAAACACCATATATTTT. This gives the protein CASSSVGNTIYF.

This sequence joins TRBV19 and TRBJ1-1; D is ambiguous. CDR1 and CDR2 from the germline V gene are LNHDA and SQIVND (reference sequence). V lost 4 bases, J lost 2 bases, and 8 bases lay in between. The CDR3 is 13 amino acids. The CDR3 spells CASSTGQNTEAFF. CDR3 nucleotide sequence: TGTGCCAGTAGTACTGGGCAAAACACTGAAGCTTTCTTT.

CDR3 residues: CASRGKHGGNQPQHF. The CDR3 DNA follows: TGCGCCAGTAGGGGGAAACATGGGGGCAATCAGCCCCAGCATTTT. The V and J genes are TRBV10-2 and TRBJ1-5; perhaps TRBD1 as D (6 bases). V was pared by 9 bases and J by 2 bases, with 17 bases between. Germline assignment: CDR1 WSHSY and CDR2 SAAADI. This CDR3 spans 15 amino acids.

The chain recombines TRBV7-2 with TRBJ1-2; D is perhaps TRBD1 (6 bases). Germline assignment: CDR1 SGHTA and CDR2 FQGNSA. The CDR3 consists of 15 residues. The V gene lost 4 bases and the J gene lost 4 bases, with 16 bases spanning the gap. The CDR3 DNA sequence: TGTGCCAGCAGCTCCGACCCTCAGACAGGCTATGGCTACACCTTC. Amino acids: CASSSDPQTGYGYTF.

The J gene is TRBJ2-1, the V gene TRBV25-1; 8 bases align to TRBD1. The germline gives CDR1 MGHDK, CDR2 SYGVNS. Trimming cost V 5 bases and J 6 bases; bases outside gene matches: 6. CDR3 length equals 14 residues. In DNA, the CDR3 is TGTGCCAGCAGTAGTCAGGGGGCGATCAATGAGCAGTTCTTC. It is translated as CASSSQGAINEQFF.

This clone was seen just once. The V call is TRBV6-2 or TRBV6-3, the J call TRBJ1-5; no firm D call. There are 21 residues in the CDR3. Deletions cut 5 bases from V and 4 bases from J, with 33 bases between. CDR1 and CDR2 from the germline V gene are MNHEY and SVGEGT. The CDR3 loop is CASSPAGADFPGMRANQPQHF. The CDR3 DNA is TGTGCCAGCAGTCCCGCCGGCGCGGACTTCCCGGGGATGCGTGCGAATCAGCCCCAGCATTTT.

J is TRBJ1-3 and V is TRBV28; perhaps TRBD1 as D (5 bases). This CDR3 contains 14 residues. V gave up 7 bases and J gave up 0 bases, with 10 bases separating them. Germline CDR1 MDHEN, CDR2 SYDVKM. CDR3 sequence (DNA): TGTGCCAGCATGGGGGGAAGCTCTGGAAACACCATATATTTT. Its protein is CASMGGSSGNTIYF.

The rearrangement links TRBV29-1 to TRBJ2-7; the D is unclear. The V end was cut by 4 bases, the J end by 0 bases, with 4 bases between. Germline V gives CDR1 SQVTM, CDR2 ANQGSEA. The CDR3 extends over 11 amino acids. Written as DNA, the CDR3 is TGCAGCGTTGGTCTCTCCTACGAGCAGTACTTC. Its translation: CSVGLSYEQYF.

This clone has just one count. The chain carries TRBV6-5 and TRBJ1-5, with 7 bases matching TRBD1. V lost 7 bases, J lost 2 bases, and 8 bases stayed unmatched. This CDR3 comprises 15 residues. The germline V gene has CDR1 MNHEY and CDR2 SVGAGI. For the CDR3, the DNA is TGTGCCAGCACCCCCACAGGGGTTGGCAATCAGCCCCAGCATTTT. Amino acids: CASTPTGVGNQPQHF.

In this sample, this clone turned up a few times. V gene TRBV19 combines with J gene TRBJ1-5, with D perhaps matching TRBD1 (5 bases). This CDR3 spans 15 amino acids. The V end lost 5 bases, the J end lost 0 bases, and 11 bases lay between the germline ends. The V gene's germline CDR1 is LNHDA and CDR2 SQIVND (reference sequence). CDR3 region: CASSWGGPSNQPQHF. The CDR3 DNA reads TGTGCCAGTAGTTGGGGGGGACCTAGCAATCAGCCCCAGCATTTT.

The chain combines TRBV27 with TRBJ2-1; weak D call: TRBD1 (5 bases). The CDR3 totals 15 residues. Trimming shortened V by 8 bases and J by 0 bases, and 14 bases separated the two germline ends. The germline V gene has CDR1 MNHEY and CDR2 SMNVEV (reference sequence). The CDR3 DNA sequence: TGTGCCAGCGAAATCAGGGCGAGCTCCTACAATGAGCAGTTCTTC. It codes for CASEIRASSYNEQFF.

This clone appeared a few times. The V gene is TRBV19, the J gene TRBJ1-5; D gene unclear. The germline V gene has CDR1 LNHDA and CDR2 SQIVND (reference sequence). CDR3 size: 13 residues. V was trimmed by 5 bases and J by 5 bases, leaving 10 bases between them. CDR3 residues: CASSSTTYQPQHF. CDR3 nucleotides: TGTGCCAGTAGTTCGACAACTTATCAGCCCCAGCATTTT.

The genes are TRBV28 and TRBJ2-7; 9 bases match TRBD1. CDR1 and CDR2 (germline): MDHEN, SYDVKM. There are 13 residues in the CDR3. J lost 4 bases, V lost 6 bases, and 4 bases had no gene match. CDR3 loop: CASSRQGVYEQYF. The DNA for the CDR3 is TGTGCCAGCAGCCGACAGGGGGTGTACGAGCAGTACTTC. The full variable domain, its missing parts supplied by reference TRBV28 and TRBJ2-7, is DVKVTQSSRYLVKRTGEKVFLECVQDMDHENMFWYRQDPGLGLRLIYFSYDVKMKEKGDIPEGYSVSREKKERFSLILESASTNQTSMYLCASSRQGVYEQYFGPGTRLTVT.

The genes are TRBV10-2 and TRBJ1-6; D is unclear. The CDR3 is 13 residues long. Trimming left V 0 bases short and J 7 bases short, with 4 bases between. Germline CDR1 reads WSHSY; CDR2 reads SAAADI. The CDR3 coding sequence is TGCGCCAGCAGTGAGTCGGGCAATTCACCCCTCCACTTT. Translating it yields CASSESGNSPLHF.

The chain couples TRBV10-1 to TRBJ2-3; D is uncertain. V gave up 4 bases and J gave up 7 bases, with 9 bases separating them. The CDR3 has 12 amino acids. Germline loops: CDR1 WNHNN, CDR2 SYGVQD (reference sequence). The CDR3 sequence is CASSADRYTQYF. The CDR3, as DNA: TGCGCCAGCAGTGCTGATAGATATACGCAGTATTTT.

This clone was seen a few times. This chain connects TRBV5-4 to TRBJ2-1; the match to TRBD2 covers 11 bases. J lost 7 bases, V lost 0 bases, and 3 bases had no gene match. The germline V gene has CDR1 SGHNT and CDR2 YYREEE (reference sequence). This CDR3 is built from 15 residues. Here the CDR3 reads CASSLGLAGINEQFF. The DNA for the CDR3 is TGTGCCAGCAGCTTGGGACTAGCGGGGATTAATGAGCAGTTCTTC.

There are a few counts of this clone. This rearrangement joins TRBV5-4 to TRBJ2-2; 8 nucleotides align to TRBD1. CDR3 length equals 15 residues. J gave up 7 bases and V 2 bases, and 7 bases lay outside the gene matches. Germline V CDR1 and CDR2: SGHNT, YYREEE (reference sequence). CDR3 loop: CASSLQDRVGGELFF. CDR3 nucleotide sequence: TGTGCCAGCAGCTTACAGGACAGGGTGGGCGGGGAGCTGTTTTTT.

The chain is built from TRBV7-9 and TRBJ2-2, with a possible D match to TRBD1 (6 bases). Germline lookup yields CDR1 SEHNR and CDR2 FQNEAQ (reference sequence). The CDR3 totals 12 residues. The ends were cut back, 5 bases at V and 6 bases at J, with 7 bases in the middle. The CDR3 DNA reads TGTGCCAGCAGCCAGGGGCCCGGGGAGCTGTTTTTT. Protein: CASSQGPGELFF. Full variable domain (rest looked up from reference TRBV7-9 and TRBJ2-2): DTGVSQNPRHKITKRGQNVTFRCDPISEHNRLYWYRQTLGQGPEFLTYFQNEAQLEKSRLLSDRFSAERPKGSFSTLEIQRTEQGDSAMYLCASSQGPGELFFGEGSRLTVL.

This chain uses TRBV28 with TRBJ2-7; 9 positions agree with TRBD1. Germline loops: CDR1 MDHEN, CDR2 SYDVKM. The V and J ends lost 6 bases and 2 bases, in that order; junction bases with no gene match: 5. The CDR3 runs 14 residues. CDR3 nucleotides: TGTGCCAGCAGATGGGGACAGGGACCCTACGAGCAGTACTTC. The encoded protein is CASRWGQGPYEQYF.

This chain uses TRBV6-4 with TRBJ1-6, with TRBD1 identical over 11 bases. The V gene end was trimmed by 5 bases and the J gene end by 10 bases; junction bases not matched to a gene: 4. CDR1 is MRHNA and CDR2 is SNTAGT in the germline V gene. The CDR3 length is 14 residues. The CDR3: CASSPGTGGSPLHF. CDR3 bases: TGTGCCAGCAGTCCCGGGACAGGGGGATCACCCCTCCACTTT.

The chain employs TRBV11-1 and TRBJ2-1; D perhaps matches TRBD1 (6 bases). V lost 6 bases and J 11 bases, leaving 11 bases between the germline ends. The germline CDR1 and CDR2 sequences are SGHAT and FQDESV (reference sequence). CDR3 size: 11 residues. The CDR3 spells CASRLRGKQFF. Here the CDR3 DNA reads TGTGCCAGCAGGCTCAGGGGTAAGCAGTTCTTC.

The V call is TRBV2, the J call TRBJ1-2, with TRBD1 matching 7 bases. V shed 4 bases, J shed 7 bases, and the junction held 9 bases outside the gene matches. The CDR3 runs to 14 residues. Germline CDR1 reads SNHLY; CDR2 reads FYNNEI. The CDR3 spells CASSGARGLGGYTF. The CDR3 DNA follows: TGTGCCAGCAGTGGGGCCAGGGGGTTAGGTGGCTACACCTTC.

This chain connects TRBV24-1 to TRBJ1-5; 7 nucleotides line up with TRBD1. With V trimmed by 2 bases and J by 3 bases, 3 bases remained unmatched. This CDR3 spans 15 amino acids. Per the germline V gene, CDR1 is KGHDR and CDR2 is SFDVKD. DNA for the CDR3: TGTGCCACCAGTGATTGGGGGACAGTCAATCAGCCCCAGCATTTT. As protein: CATSDWGTVNQPQHF.

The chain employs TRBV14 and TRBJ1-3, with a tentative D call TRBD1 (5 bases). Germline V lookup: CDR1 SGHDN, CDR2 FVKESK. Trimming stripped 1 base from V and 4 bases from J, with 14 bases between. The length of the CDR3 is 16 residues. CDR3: CASSQGGRVRGNTIYF. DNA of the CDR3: TGTGCCAGCAGCCAAGGGGGCAGGGTACGCGGAAACACCATATATTTT.

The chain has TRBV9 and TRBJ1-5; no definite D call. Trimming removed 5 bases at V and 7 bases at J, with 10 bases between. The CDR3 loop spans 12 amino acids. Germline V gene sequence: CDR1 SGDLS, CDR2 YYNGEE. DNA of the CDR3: TGTGCCAGCAGTAAAGGAGGGCAGCCCCAGCATTTT. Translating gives CASSKGGQPQHF. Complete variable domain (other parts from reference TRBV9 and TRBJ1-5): DSGVTQTPKHLITATGQRVTLRCSPRSGDLSVYWYQQSLDQGLQFLIQYYNGEERAKGNILERFSAQQFPDLHSELNLSSLELGDSALYFCASSKGGQPQHFGDGTRLSIL.

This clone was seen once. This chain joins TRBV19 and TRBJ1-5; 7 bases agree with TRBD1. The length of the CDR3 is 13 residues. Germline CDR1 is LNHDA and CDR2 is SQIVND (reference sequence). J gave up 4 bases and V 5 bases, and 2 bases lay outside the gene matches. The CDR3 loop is CASSEQGNQPQHF. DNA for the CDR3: TGTGCCAGTAGTGAACAGGGGAATCAGCCCCAGCATTTT. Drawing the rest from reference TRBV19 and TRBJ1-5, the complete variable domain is DGGITQSPKYLFRKEGQNVTLSCEQNLNHDAMYWYRQDPGQGLRLIYYSQIVNDFQKGDIAEGYSVSREKKESFPLTVTSAQKNPTAFYLCASSEQGNQPQHFGDGTRLSIL.